This T cell receptor beta chain was found in a study of cytomegalovirus exposure and HLA in healthy donors. Findings and caveats of the study: Most CMV-associated TCR beta chains appeared HLA-restricted in a later analysis. Apart from CMV serostatus, no immune exposure information was available.

Note on this clone: Its specificity is not known.

The V gene lost 4 bases and the J gene lost 6 bases, with 13 bases spanning the gap. Germline V CDR1 and CDR2: SGHTA, FQGNSA. The CDR3 runs to 13 residues. The PCR made use of 60 Vbeta and 13 Jbeta primers. Using immunoSEQ multiplex PCR, the repertoire was profiled, and TCRdb retains in-frame clones only, with some absent. The sample lists some 180,000 clones; 82% were seen once. The chain has TRBV7-2 and TRBJ2-7; the D gene is possibly TRBD2 (7 bases). The specimen was PBMCs. This TCR came from a man aged 35 to 55 in good health and CMV-seronegative. CDR3 amino acids: CASSYERGGEQYF. CDR3 sequence (DNA): TGTGCCAGCAGCTATGAAAGGGGGGGCGAGCAGTACTTC.